This T cell receptor (beta chain) was recorded in a study of blood T cell repertoires in COVID-19. Study context: Acute-phase and convalescent COVID-19 samples originated in the United States, Italy and Spain.

V gave up 7 bases and J gave up 8 bases, with 15 bases separating them. CDR3 length: 13 amino acids. Study processing details: Reference gene primer amplification gave estimated nucleated cell counts. Clones were read by immunoSEQ multiplex PCR, and TCRdb kept only the in-frame ones, dropping some. For V, J and clone size, that table is used; D and trimming come from the DNA. The sample contains about 180,000 clones, 80% of which appear only once. The specimen sequenced was peripheral blood. The V and J genes are TRBV12-3 or TRBV12-4 and TRBJ2-1; unclear D gene. The receptor's source is an older man with active or convalescent COVID-19. This CDR3 is CASTAVLWDEQFF. The CDR3 region has the DNA TGTGCCAGCACGGCGGTCCTCTGGGATGAGCAGTTCTTC.